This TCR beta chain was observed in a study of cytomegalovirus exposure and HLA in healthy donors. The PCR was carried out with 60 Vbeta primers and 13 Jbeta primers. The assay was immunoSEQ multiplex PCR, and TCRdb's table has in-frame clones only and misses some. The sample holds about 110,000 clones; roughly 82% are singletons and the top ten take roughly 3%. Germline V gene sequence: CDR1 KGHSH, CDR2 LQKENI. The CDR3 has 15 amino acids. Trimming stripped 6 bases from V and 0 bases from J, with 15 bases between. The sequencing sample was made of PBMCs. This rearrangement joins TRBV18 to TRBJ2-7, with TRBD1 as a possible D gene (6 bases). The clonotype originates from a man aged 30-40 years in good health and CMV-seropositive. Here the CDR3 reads CASSTTDSNSYEQYF. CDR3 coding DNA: TGTGCCAGCTCTACTACGGACAGCAACTCCTACGAGCAGTACTTC.